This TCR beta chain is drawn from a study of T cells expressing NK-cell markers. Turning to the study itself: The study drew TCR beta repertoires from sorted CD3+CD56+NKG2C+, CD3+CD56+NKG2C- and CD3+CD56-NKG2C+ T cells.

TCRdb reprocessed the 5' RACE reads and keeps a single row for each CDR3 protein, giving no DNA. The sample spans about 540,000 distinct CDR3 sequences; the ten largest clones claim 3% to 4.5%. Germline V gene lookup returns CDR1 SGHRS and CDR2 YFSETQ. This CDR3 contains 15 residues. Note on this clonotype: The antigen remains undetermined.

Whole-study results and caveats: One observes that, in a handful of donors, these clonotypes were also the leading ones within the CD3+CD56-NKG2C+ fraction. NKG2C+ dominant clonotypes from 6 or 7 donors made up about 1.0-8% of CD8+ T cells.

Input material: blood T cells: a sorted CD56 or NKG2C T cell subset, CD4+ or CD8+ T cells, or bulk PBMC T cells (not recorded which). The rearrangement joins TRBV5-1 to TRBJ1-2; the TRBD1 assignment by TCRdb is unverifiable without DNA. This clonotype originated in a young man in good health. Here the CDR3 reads CASSRTGFNSDGYTF.